This T cell receptor (beta chain) was sequenced for a study of blood T cells in healthy people across ages. CDR1 and CDR2 (germline): MNHEY, SVGAGI. CDR3 length equals 15 residues. V lost 8 bases, J lost 0 bases, and 7 bases stayed unmatched. The extraction recovered at least 5.5 micrograms of total RNA per sample. This clonotype appeared a few times. Through a sample-barcoded 5' primer and a J-beta primer mix, a second PCR was run for roughly 7 to 12 cycles. TCRdb reanalysed the 5' RACE reads using MiXCR and keeps one entry per CDR3 protein. Of about 640,000 distinct CDR3 sequences in the sample, roughly 58% are singletons; the top ten hold 30% to 40%.

The genes are TRBV6-5 and TRBJ2-7, with 10 bases fitting TRBD2. Sequenced material: blood. This clonotype was sampled from a man in his fifties or sixties in good health. The CDR3 protein is CASGRTSGTSYEQYF. The CDR3 DNA reads as TGTGCCAGCGGACGGACTAGCGGTACCTCCTACGAGCAGTACTTC.